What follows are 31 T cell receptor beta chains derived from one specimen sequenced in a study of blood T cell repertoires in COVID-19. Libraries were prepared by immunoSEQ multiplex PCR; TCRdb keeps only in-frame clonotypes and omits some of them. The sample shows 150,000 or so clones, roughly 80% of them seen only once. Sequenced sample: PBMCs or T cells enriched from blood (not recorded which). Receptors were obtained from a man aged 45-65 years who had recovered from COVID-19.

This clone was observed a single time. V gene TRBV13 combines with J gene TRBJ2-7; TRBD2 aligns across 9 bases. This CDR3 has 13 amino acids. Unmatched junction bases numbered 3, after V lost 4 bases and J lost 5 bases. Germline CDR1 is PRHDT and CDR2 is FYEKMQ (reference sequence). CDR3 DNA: TGTGCCAGCAGCTCCGGGACTAGCCACGAGCAGTACTTC. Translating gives CASSSGTSHEQYF.

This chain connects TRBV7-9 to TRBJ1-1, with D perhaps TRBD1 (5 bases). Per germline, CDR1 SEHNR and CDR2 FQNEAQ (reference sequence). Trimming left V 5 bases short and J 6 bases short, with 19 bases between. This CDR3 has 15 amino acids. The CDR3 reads CASSPRQLTAAEAFF. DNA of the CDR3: TGTGCCAGCAGCCCTCGACAGCTAACGGCGGCTGAAGCTTTCTTT. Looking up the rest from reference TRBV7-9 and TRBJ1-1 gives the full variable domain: DTGVSQNPRHKITKRGQNVTFRCDPISEHNRLYWYRQTLGQGPEFLTYFQNEAQLEKSRLLSDRFSAERPKGSFSTLEIQRTEQGDSAMYLCASSPRQLTAAEAFFGQGTRLTVV.

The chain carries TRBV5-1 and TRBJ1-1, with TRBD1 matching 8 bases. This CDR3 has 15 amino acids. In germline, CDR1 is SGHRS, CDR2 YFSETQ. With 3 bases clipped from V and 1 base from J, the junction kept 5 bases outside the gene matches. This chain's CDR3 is CASSSGQGTNTEAFF. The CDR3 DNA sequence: TGCGCCAGCAGCTCAGGACAGGGTACGAACACTGAAGCTTTCTTT.

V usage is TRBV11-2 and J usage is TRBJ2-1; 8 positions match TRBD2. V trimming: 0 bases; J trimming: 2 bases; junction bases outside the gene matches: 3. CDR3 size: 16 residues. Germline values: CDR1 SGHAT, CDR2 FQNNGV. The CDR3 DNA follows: TGTGCCAGCAGCTTAGAGGGGACTAGGGCCTACAATGAGCAGTTCTTC. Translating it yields CASSLEGTRAYNEQFF.

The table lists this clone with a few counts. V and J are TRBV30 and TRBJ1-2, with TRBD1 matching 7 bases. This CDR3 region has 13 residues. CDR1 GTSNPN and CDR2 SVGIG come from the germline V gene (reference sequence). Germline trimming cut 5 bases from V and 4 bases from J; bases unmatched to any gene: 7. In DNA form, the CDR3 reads TGTGCCTGGTCGAGGGGGCTGGGCTATGGCTACACCTTC. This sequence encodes CAWSRGLGYGYTF. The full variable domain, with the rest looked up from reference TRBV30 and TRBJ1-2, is SQTIHQWPATLVQPVGSPLSLECTVEGTSNPNLYWYRQAAGRGLQLLFYSVGIGQISSEVPQNLSASRPQDRQFILSSKKLLLSDSGFYLCAWSRGLGYGYTFGSGTRLTVV.

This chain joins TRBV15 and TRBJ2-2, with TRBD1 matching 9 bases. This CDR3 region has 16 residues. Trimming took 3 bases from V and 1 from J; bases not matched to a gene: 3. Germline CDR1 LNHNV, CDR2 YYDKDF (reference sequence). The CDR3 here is CATSSRQGENTGELFF. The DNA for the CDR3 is TGTGCCACCAGCAGCAGACAGGGGGAGAACACCGGGGAGCTGTTTTTT. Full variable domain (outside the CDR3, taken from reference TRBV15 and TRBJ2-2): DAMVIQNPRYQVTQFGKPVTLSCSQTLNHNVMYWYQQKSSQAPKLLFHYYDKDFNNEADTPDNFQSRRPNTSFCFLDIRSPGLGDTAMYLCATSSRQGENTGELFFGEGSRLTVL.

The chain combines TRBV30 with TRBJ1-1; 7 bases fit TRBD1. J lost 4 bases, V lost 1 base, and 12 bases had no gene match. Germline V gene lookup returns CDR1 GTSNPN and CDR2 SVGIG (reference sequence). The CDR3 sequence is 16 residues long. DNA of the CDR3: TGTGCCTGGAGTGCCCTTGGACAGGCCTGGGGCACTGAAGCTTTCTTT. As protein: CAWSALGQAWGTEAFF.

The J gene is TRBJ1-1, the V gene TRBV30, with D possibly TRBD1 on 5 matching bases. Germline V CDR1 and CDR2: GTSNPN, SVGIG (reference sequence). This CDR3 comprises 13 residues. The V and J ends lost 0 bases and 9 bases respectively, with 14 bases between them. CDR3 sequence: CAWSVLEGRKAFF. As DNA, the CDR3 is TGTGCCTGGAGTGTATTGGAGGGGAGGAAAGCTTTCTTT.

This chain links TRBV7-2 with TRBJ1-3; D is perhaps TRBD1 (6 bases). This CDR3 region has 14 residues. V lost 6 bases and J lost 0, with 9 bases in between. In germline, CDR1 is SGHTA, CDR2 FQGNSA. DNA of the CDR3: TGTGCCAGCAGGGACAGCTCCTCTGGAAACACCATATATTTT. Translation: CASRDSSSGNTIYF.

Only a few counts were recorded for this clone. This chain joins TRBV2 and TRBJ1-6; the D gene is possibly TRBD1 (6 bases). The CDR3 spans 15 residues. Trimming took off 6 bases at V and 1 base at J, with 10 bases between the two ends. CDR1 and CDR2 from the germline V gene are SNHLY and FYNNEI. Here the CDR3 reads CASRAGQSYNSPLHF. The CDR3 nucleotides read TGTGCCAGCAGAGCGGGACAATCCTATAATTCACCCCTCCACTTT. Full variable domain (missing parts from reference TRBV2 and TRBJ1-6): EPEVTQTPSHQVTQMGQEVILRCVPISNHLYFYWYRQILGQKVEFLVSFYNNEISEKSEIFDDQFSVERPDGSNFTLKIRSTKLEDSAMYFCASRAGQSYNSPLHFGNGTRLTVT.

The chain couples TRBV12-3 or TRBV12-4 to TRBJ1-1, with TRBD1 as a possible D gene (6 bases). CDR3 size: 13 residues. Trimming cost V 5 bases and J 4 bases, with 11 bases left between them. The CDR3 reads CASSREGGTEAFF. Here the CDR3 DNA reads TGTGCCAGCAGTCGAGAAGGGGGCACTGAAGCTTTCTTT.

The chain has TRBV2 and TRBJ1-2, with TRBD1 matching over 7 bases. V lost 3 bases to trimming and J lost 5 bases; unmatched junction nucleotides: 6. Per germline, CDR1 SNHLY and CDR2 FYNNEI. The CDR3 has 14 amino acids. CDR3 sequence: CASSDRGRFYGYTF. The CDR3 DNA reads TGTGCCAGCAGTGATAGGGGGCGGTTTTATGGCTACACCTTC.

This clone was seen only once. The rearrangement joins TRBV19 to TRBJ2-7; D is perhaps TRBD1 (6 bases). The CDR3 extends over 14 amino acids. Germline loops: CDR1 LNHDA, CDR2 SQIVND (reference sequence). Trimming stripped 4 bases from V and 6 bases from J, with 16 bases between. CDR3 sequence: CASSKAGTFGEQYF. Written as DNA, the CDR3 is TGTGCCAGTAGTAAAGCAGGGACATTCGGCGAGCAGTACTTC.

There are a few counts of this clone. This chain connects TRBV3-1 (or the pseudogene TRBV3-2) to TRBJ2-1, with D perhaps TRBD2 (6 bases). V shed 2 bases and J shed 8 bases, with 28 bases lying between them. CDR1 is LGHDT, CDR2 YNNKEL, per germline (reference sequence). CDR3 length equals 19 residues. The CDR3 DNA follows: TGTGCCAGCAGCCAACCCACCCAGGCGGGACGGAACTCTCGGGATGAGCAGTTCTTC. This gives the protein CASSQPTQAGRNSRDEQFF.

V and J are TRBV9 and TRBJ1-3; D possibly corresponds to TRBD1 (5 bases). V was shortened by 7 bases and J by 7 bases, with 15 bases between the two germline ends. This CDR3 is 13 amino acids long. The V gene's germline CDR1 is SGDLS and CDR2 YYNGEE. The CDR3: CASGPAGGNTIYF. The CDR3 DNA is TGTGCCAGCGGACCCGCGGGGGGTAACACCATATATTTT.

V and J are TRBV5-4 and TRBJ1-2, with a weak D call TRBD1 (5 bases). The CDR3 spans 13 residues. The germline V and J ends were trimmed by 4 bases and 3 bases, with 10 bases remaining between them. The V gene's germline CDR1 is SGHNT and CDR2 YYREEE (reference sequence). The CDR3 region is CASSPGEDYGYTF. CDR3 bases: TGTGCCAGCAGCCCGGGGGAGGACTATGGCTACACCTTC.

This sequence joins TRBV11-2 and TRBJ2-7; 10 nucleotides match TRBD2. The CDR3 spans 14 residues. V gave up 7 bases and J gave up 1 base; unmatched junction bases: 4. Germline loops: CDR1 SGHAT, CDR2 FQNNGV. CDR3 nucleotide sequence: TGTGCCAGCATCCAGCGGGGGGGGTCCTACGAGCAGTACTTC. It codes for CASIQRGGSYEQYF.

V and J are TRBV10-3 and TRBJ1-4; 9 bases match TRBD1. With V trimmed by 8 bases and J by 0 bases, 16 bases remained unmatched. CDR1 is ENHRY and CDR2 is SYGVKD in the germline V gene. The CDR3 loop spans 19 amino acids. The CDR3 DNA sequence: TGTGCCATCGGGAACCGGGACAGGGTCCCGAGTGCAACTAATGAAAAACTGTTTTTT. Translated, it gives CAIGNRDRVPSATNEKLFF.

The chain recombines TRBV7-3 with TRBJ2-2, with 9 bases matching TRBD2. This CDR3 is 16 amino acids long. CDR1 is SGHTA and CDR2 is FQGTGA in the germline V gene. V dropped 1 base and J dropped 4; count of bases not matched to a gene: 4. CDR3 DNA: TGTGCCAGCAGCTTAAACGCGGGGGGGATCACCGGGGAGCTGTTTTTT. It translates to CASSLNAGGITGELFF.

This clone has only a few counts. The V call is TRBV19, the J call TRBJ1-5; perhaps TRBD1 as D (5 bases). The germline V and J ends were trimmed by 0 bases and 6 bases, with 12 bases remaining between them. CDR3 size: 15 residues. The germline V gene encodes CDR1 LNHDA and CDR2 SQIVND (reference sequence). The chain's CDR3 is CASSIDLRGFQPQHF. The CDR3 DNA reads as TGTGCCAGTAGTATAGATCTACGGGGGTTTCAGCCCCAGCATTTT.

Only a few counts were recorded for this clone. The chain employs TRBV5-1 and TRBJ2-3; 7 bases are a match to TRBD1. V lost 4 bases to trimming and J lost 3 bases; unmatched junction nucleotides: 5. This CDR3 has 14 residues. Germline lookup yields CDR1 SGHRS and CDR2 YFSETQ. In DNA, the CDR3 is TGCGCCAGCAGCGTAGGGACAGCTACAGATACGCAGTATTTT. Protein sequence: CASSVGTATDTQYF.

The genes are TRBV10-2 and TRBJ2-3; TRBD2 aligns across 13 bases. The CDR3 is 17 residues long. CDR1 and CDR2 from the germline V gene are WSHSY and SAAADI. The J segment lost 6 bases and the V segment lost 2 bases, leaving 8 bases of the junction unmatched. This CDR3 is CASSETSGGARADTQYF. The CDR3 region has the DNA TGCGCCAGCAGTGAGACTAGCGGGGGGGCCAGAGCGGATACGCAGTATTTT.

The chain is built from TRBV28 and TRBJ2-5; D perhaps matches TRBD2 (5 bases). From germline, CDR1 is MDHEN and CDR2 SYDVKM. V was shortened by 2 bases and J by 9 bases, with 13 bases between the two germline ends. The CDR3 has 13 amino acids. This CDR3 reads CASSLGLYLSQYF. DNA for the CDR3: TGTGCCAGCAGTTTAGGACTGTATCTCTCCCAGTACTTC.

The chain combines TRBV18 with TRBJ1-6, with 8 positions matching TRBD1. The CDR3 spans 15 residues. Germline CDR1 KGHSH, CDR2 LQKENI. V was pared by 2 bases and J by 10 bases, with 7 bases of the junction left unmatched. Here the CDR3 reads CASSPGQGARSPLHF. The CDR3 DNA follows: TGTGCCAGCTCACCAGGGCAGGGGGCCCGATCACCCCTCCACTTT.

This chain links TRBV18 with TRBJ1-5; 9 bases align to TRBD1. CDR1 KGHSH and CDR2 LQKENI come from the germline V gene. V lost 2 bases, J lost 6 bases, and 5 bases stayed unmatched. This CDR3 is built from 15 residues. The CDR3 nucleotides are TGTGCCAGCTCACCAGGGACAGGGAAAAGTCAGCCCCAGCATTTT. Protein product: CASSPGTGKSQPQHF. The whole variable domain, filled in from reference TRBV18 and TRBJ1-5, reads NAGVMQNPRHLVRRRGQEARLRCSPMKGHSHVYWYRQLPEEGLKFMVYLQKENIIDESGMPKERFSAEFPKEGPSILRIQQVVRGDSAAYFCASSPGTGKSQPQHFGDGTRLSIL.

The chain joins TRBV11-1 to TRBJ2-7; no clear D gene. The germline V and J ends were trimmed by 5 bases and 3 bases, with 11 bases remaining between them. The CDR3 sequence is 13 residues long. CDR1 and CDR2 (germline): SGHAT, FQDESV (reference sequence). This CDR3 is CASSRELYYEQYF. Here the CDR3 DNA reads TGTGCCAGCAGCCGAGAACTATACTACGAGCAGTACTTC.

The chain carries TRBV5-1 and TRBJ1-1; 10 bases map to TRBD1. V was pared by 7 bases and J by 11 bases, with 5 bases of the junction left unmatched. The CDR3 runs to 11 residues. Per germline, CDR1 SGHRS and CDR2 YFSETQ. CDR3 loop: CASRQGARAFF. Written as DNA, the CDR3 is TGCGCCAGCCGACAGGGGGCGCGTGCTTTCTTT.

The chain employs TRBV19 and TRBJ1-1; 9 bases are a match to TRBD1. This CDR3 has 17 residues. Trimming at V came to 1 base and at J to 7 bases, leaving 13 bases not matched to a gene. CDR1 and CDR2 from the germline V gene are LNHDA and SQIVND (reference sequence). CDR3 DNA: TGTGCCAGTAGTATAGCCCGAAGAACAGGGGGCGACTTTGAAGCTTTCTTT. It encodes CASSIARRTGGDFEAFF.

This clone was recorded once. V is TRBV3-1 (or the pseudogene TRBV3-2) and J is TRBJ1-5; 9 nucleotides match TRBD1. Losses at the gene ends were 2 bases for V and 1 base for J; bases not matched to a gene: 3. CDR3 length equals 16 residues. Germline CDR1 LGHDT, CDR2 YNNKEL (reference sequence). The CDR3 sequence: CASSQSDRGSNQPQHF. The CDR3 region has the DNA TGTGCCAGCAGCCAATCGGACAGGGGAAGCAATCAGCCCCAGCATTTT.

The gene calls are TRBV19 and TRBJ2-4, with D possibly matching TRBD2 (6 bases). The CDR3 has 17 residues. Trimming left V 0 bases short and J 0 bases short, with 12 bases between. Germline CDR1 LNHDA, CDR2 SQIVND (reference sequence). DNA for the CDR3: TGTGCCAGTAGTATAGATCCTCCGGGACTAGCCAAAAACATTCAGTACTTC. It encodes CASSIDPPGLAKNIQYF.

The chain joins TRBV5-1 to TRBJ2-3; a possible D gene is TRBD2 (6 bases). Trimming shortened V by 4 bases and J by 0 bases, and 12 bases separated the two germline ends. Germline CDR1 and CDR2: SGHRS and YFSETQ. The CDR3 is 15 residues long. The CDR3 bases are TGCGCCAGCAGCCGGGGGAATACTAGCACAGATACGCAGTATTTT. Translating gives CASSRGNTSTDTQYF.